This paragraph covers one T cell receptor beta chain sequence. Its antigen is unidentified. This sample stems from a study of shared clonotypes between healthy human individuals. Study summary: The study used three CD4 naive, three CD4 memory, two CD8 naive and one CD8 memory plate per donor. Findings and caveats of the study: When naive CD4 clonotypes were compared across a handful of donors, 4% to 6.5% were shared. It was the non-shared clonotypes that had lower generation probabilities than clonotypes shared by all four donors.

The V and J ends lost 3 bases and 10 bases, in that order; junction bases with no gene match: 11. The CDR3 totals 14 residues. Looked up from germline, CDR1 is SGHRS and CDR2 is YFSETQ. Generated by immunoSEQ multiplex PCR, the TCRdb table keeps only in-frame clones and is missing some. The sample includes about 2.4 million clones, 80% to 95% of them seen just once. Sequencing input: naive CD4+ T cells from PBMCs. Subset denoted: CD45RA+ positively selected. This receptor was taken from a man younger than 35 in good health. Some clones in this sample may be carry-over from other donors' samples. The gene calls are TRBV5-1 and TRBJ1-1; 8 positions match TRBD1. The CDR3 sequence: CASSSGQGPYAAFF. The CDR3 DNA reads TGCGCCAGCAGCTCCGGACAGGGTCCTTACGCAGCTTTCTTT.